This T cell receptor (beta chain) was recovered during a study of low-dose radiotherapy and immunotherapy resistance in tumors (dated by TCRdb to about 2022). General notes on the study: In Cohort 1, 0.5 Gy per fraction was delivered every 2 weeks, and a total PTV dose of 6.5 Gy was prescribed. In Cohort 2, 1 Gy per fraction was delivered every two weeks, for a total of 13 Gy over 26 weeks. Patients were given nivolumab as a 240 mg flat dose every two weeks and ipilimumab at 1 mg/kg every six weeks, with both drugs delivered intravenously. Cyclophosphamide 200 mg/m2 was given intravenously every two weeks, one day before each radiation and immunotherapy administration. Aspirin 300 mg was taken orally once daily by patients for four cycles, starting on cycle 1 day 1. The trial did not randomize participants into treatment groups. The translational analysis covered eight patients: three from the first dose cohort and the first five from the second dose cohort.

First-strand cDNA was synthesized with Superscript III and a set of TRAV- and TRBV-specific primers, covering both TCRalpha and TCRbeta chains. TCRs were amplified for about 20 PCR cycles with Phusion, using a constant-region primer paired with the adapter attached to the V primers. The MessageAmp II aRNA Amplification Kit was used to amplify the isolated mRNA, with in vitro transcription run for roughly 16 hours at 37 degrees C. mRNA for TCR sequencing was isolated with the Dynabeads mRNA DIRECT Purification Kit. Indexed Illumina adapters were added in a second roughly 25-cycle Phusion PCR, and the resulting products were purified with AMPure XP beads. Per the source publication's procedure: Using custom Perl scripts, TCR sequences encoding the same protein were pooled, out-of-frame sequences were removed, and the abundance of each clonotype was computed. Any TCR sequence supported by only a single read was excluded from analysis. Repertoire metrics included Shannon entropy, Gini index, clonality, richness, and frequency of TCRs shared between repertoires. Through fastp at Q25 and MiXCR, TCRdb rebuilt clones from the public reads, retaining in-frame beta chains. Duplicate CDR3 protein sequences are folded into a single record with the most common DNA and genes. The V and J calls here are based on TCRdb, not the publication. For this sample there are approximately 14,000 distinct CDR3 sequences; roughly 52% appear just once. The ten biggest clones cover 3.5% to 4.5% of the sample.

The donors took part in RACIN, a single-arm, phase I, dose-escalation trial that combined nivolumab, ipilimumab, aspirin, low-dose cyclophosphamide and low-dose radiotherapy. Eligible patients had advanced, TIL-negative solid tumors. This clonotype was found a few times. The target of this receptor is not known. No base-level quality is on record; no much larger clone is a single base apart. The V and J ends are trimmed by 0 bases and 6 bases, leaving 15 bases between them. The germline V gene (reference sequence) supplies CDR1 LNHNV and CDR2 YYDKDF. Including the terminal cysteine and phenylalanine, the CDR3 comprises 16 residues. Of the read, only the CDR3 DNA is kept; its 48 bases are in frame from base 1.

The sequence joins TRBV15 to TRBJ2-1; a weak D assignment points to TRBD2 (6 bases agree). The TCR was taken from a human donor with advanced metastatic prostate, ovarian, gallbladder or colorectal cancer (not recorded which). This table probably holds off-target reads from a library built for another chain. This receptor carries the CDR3 CATSRDPPGSGNEQFF. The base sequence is TGTGCCACCAGCAGAGACCCCCCCGGGAGTGGCAATGAGCAGTTCTTC.